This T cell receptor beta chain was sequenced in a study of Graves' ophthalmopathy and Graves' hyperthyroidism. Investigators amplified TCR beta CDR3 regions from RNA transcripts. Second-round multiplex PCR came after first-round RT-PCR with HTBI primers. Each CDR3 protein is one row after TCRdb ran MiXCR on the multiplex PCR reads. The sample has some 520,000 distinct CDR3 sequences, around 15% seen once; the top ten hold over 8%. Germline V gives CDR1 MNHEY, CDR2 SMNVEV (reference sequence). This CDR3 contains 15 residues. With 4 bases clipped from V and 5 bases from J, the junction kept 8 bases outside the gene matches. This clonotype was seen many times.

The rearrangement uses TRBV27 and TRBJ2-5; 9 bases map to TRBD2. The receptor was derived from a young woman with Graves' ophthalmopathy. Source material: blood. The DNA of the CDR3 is TGTGCCAGCAGTTCGGCGGGAGGGCTACGGGAGACCCAGTACTTC. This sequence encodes CASSSAGGLRETQYF.